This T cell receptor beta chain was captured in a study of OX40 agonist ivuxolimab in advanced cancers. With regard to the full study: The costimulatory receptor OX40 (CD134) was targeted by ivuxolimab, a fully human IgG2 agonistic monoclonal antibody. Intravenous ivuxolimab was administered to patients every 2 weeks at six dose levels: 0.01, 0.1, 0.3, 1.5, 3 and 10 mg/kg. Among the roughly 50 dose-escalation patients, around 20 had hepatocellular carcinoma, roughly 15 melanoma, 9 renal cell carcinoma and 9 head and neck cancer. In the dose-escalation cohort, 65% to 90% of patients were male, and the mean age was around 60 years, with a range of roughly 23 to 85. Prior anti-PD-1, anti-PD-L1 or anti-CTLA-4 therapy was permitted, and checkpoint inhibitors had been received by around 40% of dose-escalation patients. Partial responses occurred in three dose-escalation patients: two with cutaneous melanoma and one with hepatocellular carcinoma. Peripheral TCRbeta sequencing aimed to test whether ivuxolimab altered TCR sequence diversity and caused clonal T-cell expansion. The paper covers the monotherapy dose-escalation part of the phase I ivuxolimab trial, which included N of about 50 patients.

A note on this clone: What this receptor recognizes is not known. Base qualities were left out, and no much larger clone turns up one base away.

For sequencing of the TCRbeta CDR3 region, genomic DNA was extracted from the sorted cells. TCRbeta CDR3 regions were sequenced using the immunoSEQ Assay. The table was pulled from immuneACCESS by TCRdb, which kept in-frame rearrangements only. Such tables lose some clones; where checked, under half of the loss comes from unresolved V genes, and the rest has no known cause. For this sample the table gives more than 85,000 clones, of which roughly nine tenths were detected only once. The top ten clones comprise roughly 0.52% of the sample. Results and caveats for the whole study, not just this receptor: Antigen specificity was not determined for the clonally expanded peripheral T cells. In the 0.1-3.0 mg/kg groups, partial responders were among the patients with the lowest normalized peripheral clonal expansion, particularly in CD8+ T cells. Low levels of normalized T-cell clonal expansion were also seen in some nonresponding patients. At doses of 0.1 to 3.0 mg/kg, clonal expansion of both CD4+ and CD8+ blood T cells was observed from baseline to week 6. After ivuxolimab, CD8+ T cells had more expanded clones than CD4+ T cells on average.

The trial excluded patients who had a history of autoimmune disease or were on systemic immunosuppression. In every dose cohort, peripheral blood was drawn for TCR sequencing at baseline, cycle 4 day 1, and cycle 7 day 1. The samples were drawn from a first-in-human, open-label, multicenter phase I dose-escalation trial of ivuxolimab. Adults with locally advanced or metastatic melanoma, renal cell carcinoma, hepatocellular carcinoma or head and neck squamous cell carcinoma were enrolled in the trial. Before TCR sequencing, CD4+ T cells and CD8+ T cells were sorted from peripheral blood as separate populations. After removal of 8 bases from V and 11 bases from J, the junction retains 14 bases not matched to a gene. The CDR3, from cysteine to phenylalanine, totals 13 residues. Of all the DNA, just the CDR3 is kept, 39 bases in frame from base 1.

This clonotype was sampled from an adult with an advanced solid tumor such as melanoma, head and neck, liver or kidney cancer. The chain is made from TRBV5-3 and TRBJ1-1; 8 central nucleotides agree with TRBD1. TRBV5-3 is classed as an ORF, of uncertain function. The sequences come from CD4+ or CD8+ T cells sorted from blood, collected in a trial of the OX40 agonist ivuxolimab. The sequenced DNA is TGTGCCAGCAGTTTTAAGGACAGGGTGGCGGCTTTCTTT. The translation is CASSFKDRVAAFF.